This is a list of T cell receptor beta chains from one sample in a study of T cell responses to AZD1222 COVID-19 vaccine. TCRdb's copy holds only in-frame clones and misses some; the assay was immunoSEQ multiplex PCR. The repertoire consists of 57,000 or so clones, with around 81% occurring once and the leading ten covering approximately 24%. Material: peripheral blood, obtained 28 days after the second AZD1222 dose. These receptors came from an adult who received the AZD1222 COVID-19 vaccine. The CDR3 runs from the conserved cysteine through the conserved F or W. A D gene is named only where the DNA matches it firmly. Expanded clones are given a class, and other clones once, few, many or no size at all.

abundance	v_gene	d_gene	j_gene	CDR3nt	CDR3aa
.	TRBV18	.	TRBJ2-3	TGTGCCAGCTCACCACCTAGCACAGATACGCAGTATTTT	CASSPPSTDTQYF
.	TRBV9	TRBD1	TRBJ2-5	TGTGCCAGCAGCGGGAGGACAGGGGCGGGAGAGACCCAGTACTTC	CASSGRTGAGETQYF
.	TRBV12-3/TRBV12-4	.	TRBJ2-7	TGTGCCAGCCAGGGACGGCCCTCCTACGAGCAGTACTTC	CASQGRPSYEQYF
once	TRBV5-1	.	TRBJ1-1	TGCGCCAGCAGCTTTGGGGTGGGTTACACTGAAGCTTTCTTT	CASSFGVGYTEAFF
.	TRBV7-3	TRBD2	TRBJ2-3	TGTGCCAGCAGCTCCACTAGCGACCTAGGGGATACGCAGTATTTT	CASSSTSDLGDTQYF
.	TRBV5-6	.	TRBJ2-1	TGTGCCAGCAGCTTACCCGGGACTGGGTTCAATGAGCAGTTCTTC	CASSLPGTGFNEQFF
.	TRBV29-1	.	TRBJ2-3	TGCAGCGTTGAAGAGGGCAGGGGAGATACGCAGTATTTT	CSVEEGRGDTQYF
.	TRBV9	TRBD2	TRBJ2-7	TGTGCCAGCAGCGTAGCGGGACTAGCGTTAGACGAGCAGTACTTC	CASSVAGLALDEQYF
.	TRBV12-1	.	TRBJ2-2	TGTGCCAGCAGCTTTCGGGGACAGGGACTTAACACCGGGGAGCTGTTTTTT	CASSFRGQGLNTGELFF
.	TRBV6-2/TRBV6-3	TRBD1	TRBJ2-7	TGTGCCAGCAGTCAGACAGGGGGTATCTTCGAGCAGTACTTC	CASSQTGGIFEQYF
.	TRBV5-1	.	TRBJ1-1	TGCGCCAGCAGTCCTAGTTTTGAGGGGGCTGAAGCTTTCTTT	CASSPSFEGAEAFF
.	TRBV5-1	.	TRBJ2-1	TGCGCCAGCAGCTTGCCGGGAGAGGTCACGTGGGAGCAGTTCTTC	CASSLPGEVTWEQFF
.	TRBV27	TRBD2	TRBJ2-5	TGTGCCAGCAGGGTGTCGGGAGGGCCGTCAGAGACCCAGTACTTC	CASRVSGGPSETQYF
.	TRBV25-1	.	TRBJ2-7	TGTGCCAGCAGTGAATATGGGGCCGGAGAGCAGTACTTC	CASSEYGAGEQYF
once	TRBV18	TRBD1	TRBJ2-7	TGTGCCAGCTCACTGGGACAGCCCTACGAGCAGTACTTC	CASSLGQPYEQYF
once	TRBV5-4	TRBD1	TRBJ2-7	TGTGCCAGCAGCTCCTCCGGGACAGCCTACGAGCAGTACTTC	CASSSSGTAYEQYF
.	TRBV5-1	TRBD2	TRBJ2-7	TGCGCCAGCAGCTTGATAACTAGCGGGGGGACCTACGAGCAGTACTTC	CASSLITSGGTYEQYF
.	TRBV18	.	TRBJ2-5	TGTGCCAGCTCCCCAAGGGAGGAGACCCAGTACTTC	CASSPREETQYF
.	TRBV5-1	.	TRBJ2-3	TGCGCCAGCAGCGAGGTGGGGGATACGCAGTATTTT	CASSEVGDTQYF
.	TRBV27	TRBD2	TRBJ2-1	TGTGCCAGCAGTTTACGAGGCGGGAGGAACAATGAGCAGTTCTTC	CASSLRGGRNNEQFF
.	TRBV19	.	TRBJ2-7	TGTGCCAGTAGGGGCTCCGGGACAAACTCCTACGAGCAGTACTTC	CASRGSGTNSYEQYF
few	TRBV27	.	TRBJ1-1	TGTGCCAGCACCTCCAAGACGGGGAACACTGAAGCTTTCTTT	CASTSKTGNTEAFF
.	TRBV6-5	.	TRBJ1-5	TGTGCCAGCAGTTATGGGGGGGGGCAGCCCCAGCATTTT	CASSYGGGQPQHF
few	TRBV6-2/TRBV6-3	.	TRBJ1-1	TGTGCCAGCAGTTACGCGGGGGTGGGAAAAGCTTTCTTT	CASSYAGVGKAFF
.	TRBV5-1	TRBD1	TRBJ2-2	TGCGCCAGCACCCGACAGGGGGCGACCACCGGGGAGCTGTTTTTT	CASTRQGATTGELFF
.	TRBV9	.	TRBJ2-2	TGTGCCAGCAGCGTAGTCGGCTCAATCGCGAACACCGGGGAGCTGTTTTTT	CASSVVGSIANTGELFF
.	TRBV29-1	.	TRBJ2-6	TGCAGCGCCCAGGTCTCTGGGGCCAACGTCCTGACTTTC	CSAQVSGANVLTF
once	TRBV29-1	.	TRBJ2-2	TGCAGCGTTGCCCAGGCTGTTGTCGGGGAGCTGTTTTTT	CSVAQAVVGELFF
.	TRBV7-8	.	TRBJ2-2	TGTGCCAGTTCAGAGGGGCTGAACACCGGGGAGCTGTTTTTT	CASSEGLNTGELFF
once	TRBV5-1	TRBD1	TRBJ1-1	TGCGCCAGCAGCGCGGGACAGATGAACACTGAAGCTTTCTTT	CASSAGQMNTEAFF
few	TRBV7-2	TRBD1	TRBJ2-2	TGTGCCAGCAGCACCCGACAGGGGGCGGCCGGGGAGCTGTTTTTT	CASSTRQGAAGELFF
.	TRBV7-6	TRBD2	TRBJ2-2	TGTGCCAGCAGCTTACCCGGGACTAGCTCTGGGGAGCTGTTTTTT	CASSLPGTSSGELFF
.	TRBV5-6	.	TRBJ2-5	TGTGCCAGCAGCCAGGGGGGGGGACAAGAGACCCAGTACTTC	CASSQGGGQETQYF
few	TRBV18	.	TRBJ2-7	TGTGCCAGCTCACTACATAGAAACTACGAGCAGTACTTC	CASSLHRNYEQYF
.	TRBV3-1/TRBV3-2	.	TRBJ1-5	TGTGCCAGCAGCCCCCAAAGTTCCAATCAGCCCCAGCATTTT	CASSPQSSNQPQHF
.	TRBV20-1	TRBD2	TRBJ2-7	TGCAGTGCTAGTACCCTAGCGGGAGACGGCGAGCAGTACTTC	CSASTLAGDGEQYF
once	TRBV28	.	TRBJ1-5	TGTGCCAGCAGTTTAGGTGAACAGGGACATCAGCCCCAGCATTTT	CASSLGEQGHQPQHF
.	TRBV11-2	TRBD2	TRBJ2-1	TGTGCCAGCAGCTCCGGACTAGCGGGACTGGATGAGCAGTTCTTC	CASSSGLAGLDEQFF
.	TRBV7-6	.	TRBJ2-1	TGTGCCAGCAGCTTGGGAAGGGAGAACAATGAGCAGTTCTTC	CASSLGRENNEQFF
once	TRBV7-7	TRBD2	TRBJ2-1	TGTGCCAGCAGCGCCCGACTAGCTGATCACAATGAGCAGTTCTTC	CASSARLADHNEQFF
once	TRBV12-3/TRBV12-4	TRBD1	TRBJ1-2	TGTGCCAGCAGGGGGGACAGGGGCCATGGCTACACCTTC	CASRGDRGHGYTF
.	TRBV5-1	.	TRBJ2-3	TGCGCCAGCAGCCGGGCCCCCTTCGATACGCAGTATTTT	CASSRAPFDTQYF
.	TRBV3-1/TRBV3-2	.	TRBJ2-5	TGTGCCAGCAGCAAAAGCTCCGAGACCCAGTACTTC	CASSKSSETQYF
.	TRBV7-8	.	TRBJ2-2	TGTGCCAGCAGCCCAAGGGTCGGCAATAGCCTGAACACCGGGGAGCTGTTTTTT	CASSPRVGNSLNTGELFF
.	TRBV21-1	.	TRBJ2-7	TGTGCCAGCAGTTGGACAGTACCCTACGAGCAGTACTTC	CASSWTVPYEQYF
.	TRBV18	TRBD2	TRBJ2-7	TGTGCCAGCTCACAGACTAGCGGGAGCCACGAGCAGTACTTC	CASSQTSGSHEQYF